One and the same sample provided the 16 T cell receptor beta chains below, sequenced in a study of chemoradiotherapy in HPV16-positive cancers. Using immunoSEQ multiplex PCR, the repertoire was profiled, and TCRdb retains in-frame clones only, with some absent. The table lists 860 or so clones, less than 90% of them singletons. Source: tumor tissue, taken from a patient who underwent chemoradiotherapy. The source of these receptors is a human donor with HPV-associated anogenital cancer.

CDR3 nucleotide sequence: TGCGCCAGCAGCCAAGATCCCGCAAGCACAGATACGCAGTATTTT. Protein: CASSQDPASTDTQYF. The chain employs TRBV4-3 and TRBJ2-3; D remains ambiguous. This CDR3 spans 15 amino acids. Trimming shortened V by 0 bases and J by 0 bases, and 7 bases separated the two germline ends. CDR1 is LGHNA, CDR2 YSLEER, per germline.

As DNA, the CDR3 is TGCGCCAGCAGCAAACGAGTAATGAACACTGAAGCTTTCTTT. Amino acids: CASSKRVMNTEAFF. The chain has TRBV5-1 and TRBJ1-1; no clear D gene. V dropped 4 bases and J dropped 0 bases, with 10 bases sitting between them. Germline assignment: CDR1 SGHRS and CDR2 YFSETQ. This CDR3 spans 14 amino acids.

This chain links TRBV27 with TRBJ1-6; the D is unclear. The CDR3 consists of 15 residues. Per the germline V gene, CDR1 is MNHEY and CDR2 is SMNVEV (reference sequence). V was pared by 5 bases and J by 7 bases, with 15 bases between. The chain's CDR3 is CASSPFGRSNSPLHF. CDR3 coding DNA: TGTGCCAGCAGTCCTTTCGGACGGTCGAATTCACCCCTCCACTTT.

The chain couples TRBV29-1 to TRBJ2-5; TRBD2 agrees at 9 bases. This CDR3 contains 14 residues. Per germline, CDR1 SQVTM and CDR2 ANQGSEA. V was pared by 4 bases and J by 4 bases, with 7 bases of the junction left unmatched. The CDR3 is CSVVAPLAGETQYF. The CDR3 DNA reads as TGCAGCGTTGTAGCCCCACTAGCGGGAGAGACCCAGTACTTC.

The genes are TRBV4-2 and TRBJ2-1; weak D call: TRBD2 (6 bases). The CDR3 runs 14 residues. V was clipped by 3 bases and J by 8 bases, with 14 bases between them. Germline V CDR1 and CDR2: LGHNA, YNFKEQ. Here the CDR3 reads CASSQFTRGDEQFF. As DNA, the CDR3 is TGTGCCAGCAGCCAGTTTACTCGCGGGGATGAGCAGTTCTTC.

The chain has TRBV4-3 and TRBJ2-7; 8 bases are shared with TRBD2. This CDR3 spans 13 amino acids. After removal of 8 bases from V and 0 bases from J, the junction contained 3 bases not matched to a gene. Germline assignment: CDR1 LGHNA and CDR2 YSLEER. The CDR3 DNA reads TGCGCCAGCTCCGCGGGGGGCTCCTACGAGCAGTACTTC. Translated: CASSAGGSYEQYF.

This clone showed up just a few times. The CDR3 nucleotides read TGTGCCAGCAGTGTGGGGACGTCTGGCTGGCCCCAGCATTTT. Protein sequence: CASSVGTSGWPQHF. This chain joins TRBV25-1 and TRBJ1-5, with D possibly matching TRBD1 (5 bases). This CDR3 is 14 amino acids long. Germline values: CDR1 MGHDK, CDR2 SYGVNS. V was pared by 4 bases and J by 9 bases, with 16 bases between.

The chain combines TRBV12-5 with TRBJ2-7, with 9 bases that match TRBD2. V lost 0 bases to trimming and J lost 5 bases; unmatched junction nucleotides: 11. The CDR3 consists of 17 residues. Germline CDR1 reads LGHNT; CDR2 reads FRNRAP. The CDR3 loop reads CASGLVLGVAGAHEQYF. Here the CDR3 DNA reads TGTGCTAGTGGTTTGGTACTGGGGGTAGCGGGGGCCCACGAGCAGTACTTC.

The chain combines TRBV19 with TRBJ2-7; 8 bases match TRBD1. Germline CDR1 is LNHDA and CDR2 is SQIVND (reference sequence). The CDR3 consists of 15 residues. V was pared by 5 bases and J by 1 base, with 7 bases of the junction left unmatched. CDR3 bases: TGTGCCAGTAGTGGCCTGGGACAGGTATCCTACGAGCAGTACTTC. Its translation: CASSGLGQVSYEQYF.

The chain employs TRBV21-1 and TRBJ1-3; the D call TRBD1 from the table was never checked on the DNA. TRBV21-1 is deemed a pseudogene. CDR3 size: 15 residues. As DNA, the CDR3 is TGTGCCAGCATACGACAGGACAGCTCTGGAAACACCATATATTTT. It is translated as CASIRQDSSGNTIYF.

CDR3 amino acids: CASSLIELAANEQFF. The CDR3, as DNA: TGCGCCAGCAGCCTCATTGAACTAGCGGCCAATGAGCAGTTCTTC. The chain links TRBV5-1 to TRBJ2-1; TRBD2 aligns across 8 bases. The CDR3 is made up of 15 amino acids. CDR1 SGHRS and CDR2 YFSETQ come from the germline V gene. V lost 4 bases to trimming and J lost 6 bases; unmatched junction nucleotides: 9.

V is TRBV12-1 and J is TRBJ2-1; the D call in the table, TRBD2, was not verified against the DNA. TRBV12-1 is termed a pseudogene. CDR3 length: 18 amino acids. The CDR3 DNA is TGTGCCAGCAGCTTTCCCCGGGAGGGAGATGTCTCCTACAATGAGCAGTTCTTC. Translation: CASSFPREGDVSYNEQFF.

The chain joins TRBV7-9 to TRBJ1-6, with D possibly being TRBD1 (6 bases). V was cut by 3 bases and J by 10 bases, with 7 bases left in between. Germline CDR1 and CDR2: SEHNR and FQNEAQ (reference sequence). This CDR3 is 12 amino acids long. The CDR3 is CASSFGGSPLHF. The CDR3 DNA is TGTGCCAGCAGCTTCGGGGGCTCACCCCTCCACTTT.

This sequence joins TRBV15 and TRBJ2-1; D is possibly TRBD2 (5 bases). Germline V gene lookup returns CDR1 LNHNV and CDR2 YYDKDF (reference sequence). Deletions cut 5 bases from V and 2 bases from J, with 13 bases between. The length of the CDR3 is 15 residues. The CDR3 DNA sequence: TGTGCCACCAGCGCCCGAGGGATCACCTACAATGAGCAGTTCTTC. Encoded protein: CATSARGITYNEQFF. The complete variable domain, with remaining parts taken from reference TRBV15 and TRBJ2-1, reads DAMVIQNPRYQVTQFGKPVTLSCSQTLNHNVMYWYQQKSSQAPKLLFHYYDKDFNNEADTPDNFQSRRPNTSFCFLDIRSPGLGDTAMYLCATSARGITYNEQFFGPGTRLTVL.

V gene TRBV18 combines with J gene TRBJ1-5, with TRBD1 matching over 8 bases. Germline V lookup: CDR1 KGHSH, CDR2 LQKENI. The V segment lost 3 bases and the J segment 3 bases; nucleotides outside the gene matches: 10. The CDR3 totals 17 residues. The DNA of the CDR3 is TGTGCCAGCTCACCCTACCCGACAGGGGCCCACAATCAGCCCCAGCATTTT. This sequence encodes CASSPYPTGAHNQPQHF. The full variable domain, with the rest looked up from reference TRBV18 and TRBJ1-5, is NAGVMQNPRHLVRRRGQEARLRCSPMKGHSHVYWYRQLPEEGLKFMVYLQKENIIDESGMPKERFSAEFPKEGPSILRIQQVVRGDSAAYFCASSPYPTGAHNQPQHFGDGTRLSIL.

The chain recombines TRBV7-9 with TRBJ2-1; D call uncertain. The CDR3 has 15 amino acids. V was clipped by 1 base and J by 4 bases, with 11 bases between them. CDR1 is SEHNR, CDR2 FQNEAQ, per germline (reference sequence). CDR3 sequence: CASSLGSFPYNEQFF. CDR3 nucleotides: TGTGCCAGCAGCTTAGGGAGCTTTCCTTACAATGAGCAGTTCTTC.